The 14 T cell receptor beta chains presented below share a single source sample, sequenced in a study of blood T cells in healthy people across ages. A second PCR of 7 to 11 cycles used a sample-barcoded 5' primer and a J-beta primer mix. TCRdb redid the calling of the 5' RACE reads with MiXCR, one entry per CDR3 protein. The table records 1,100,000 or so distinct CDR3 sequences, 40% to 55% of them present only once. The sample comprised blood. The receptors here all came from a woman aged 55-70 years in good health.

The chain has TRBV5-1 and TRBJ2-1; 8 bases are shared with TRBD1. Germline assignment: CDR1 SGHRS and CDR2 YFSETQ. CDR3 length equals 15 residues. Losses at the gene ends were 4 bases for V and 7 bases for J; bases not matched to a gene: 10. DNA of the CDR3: TGCGCCAGCAGCCTTATGGACAGGGTTGTAAATGAGCAGTTCTTC. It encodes CASSLMDRVVNEQFF.

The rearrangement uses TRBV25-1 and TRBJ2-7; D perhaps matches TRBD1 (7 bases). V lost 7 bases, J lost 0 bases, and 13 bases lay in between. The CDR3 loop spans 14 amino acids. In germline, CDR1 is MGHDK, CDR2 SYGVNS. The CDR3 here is CASNQGGSSYEQYF. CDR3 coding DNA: TGTGCCAGCAACCAGGGGGGAAGCTCCTACGAGCAGTACTTC.

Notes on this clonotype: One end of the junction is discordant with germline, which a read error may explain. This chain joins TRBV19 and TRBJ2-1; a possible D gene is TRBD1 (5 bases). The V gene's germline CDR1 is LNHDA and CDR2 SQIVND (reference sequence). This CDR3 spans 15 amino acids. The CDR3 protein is CASSIGHPTYNEQFF. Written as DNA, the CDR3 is TGCGCCAGTAGTATCGGACACCCAACCTACAATGAGCAGTTCTTC.

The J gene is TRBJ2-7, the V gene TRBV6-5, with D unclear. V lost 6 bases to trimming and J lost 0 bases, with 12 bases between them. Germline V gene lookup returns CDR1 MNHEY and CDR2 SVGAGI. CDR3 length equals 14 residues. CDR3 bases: TGTGCCAGCAGCCCAGCATGGGGCTCCTACGAGCAGTACTTC. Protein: CASSPAWGSYEQYF.

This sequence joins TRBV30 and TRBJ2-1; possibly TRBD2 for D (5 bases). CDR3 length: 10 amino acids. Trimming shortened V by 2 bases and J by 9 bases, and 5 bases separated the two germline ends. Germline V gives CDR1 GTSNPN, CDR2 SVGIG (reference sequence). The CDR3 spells CAWSRGEQFF. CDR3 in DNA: TGTGCCTGGAGTCGGGGTGAGCAGTTCTTC. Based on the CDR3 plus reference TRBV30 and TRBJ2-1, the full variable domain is SQTIHQWPATLVQPVGSPLSLECTVEGTSNPNLYWYRQAAGRGLQLLFYSVGIGQISSEVPQNLSASRPQDRQFILSSKKLLLSDSGFYLCAWSRGEQFFGPGTRLTVL.

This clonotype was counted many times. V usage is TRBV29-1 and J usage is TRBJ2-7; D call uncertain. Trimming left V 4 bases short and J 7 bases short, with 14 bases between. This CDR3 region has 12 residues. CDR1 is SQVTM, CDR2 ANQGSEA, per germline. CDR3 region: CSVVYSAKEQYF. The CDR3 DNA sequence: TGCAGCGTTGTGTACTCAGCTAAAGAGCAGTACTTC.

The CDR3 DNA sequence: TGCAGTGCTAGAGAATCCTGGACTAGTTCAGAGACCCAGTACTTC. This codes for CSARESWTSSETQYF. The chain is built from TRBV20-1 and TRBJ2-5; 7 bases fit TRBD2. Unmatched junction bases numbered 8, after V lost 0 bases and J lost 4 bases. The germline V gene encodes CDR1 DFQATT and CDR2 SNEGSKA (reference sequence). This CDR3 region has 15 residues.

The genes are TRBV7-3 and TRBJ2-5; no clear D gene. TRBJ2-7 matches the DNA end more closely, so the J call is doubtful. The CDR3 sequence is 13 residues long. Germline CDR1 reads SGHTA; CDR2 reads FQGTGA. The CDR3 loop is CASSLTFASEQYF. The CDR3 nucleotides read TGTGCCAGCAGCTTAACGTTCGCCAGCGAGCAGTACTTC.

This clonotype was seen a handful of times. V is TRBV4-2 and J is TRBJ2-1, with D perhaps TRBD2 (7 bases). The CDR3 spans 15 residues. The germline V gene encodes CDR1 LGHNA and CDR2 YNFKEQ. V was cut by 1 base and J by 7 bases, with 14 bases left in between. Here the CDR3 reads CASSQVAGEGNEQFF. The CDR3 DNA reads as TGTGCCAGCAGCCAAGTGGCAGGGGAGGGGAATGAGCAGTTCTTC.

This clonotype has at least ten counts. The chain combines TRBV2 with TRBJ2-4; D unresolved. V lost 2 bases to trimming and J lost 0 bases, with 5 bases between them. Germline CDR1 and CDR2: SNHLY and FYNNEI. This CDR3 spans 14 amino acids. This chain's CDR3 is CASSERSAKNIQYF. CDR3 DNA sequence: TGTGCCAGCAGTGAAAGATCAGCCAAAAACATTCAGTACTTC.

In DNA, the CDR3 is TGTGCCAGCAGCACTGTGGCTAGCGGGAGTCTCGGGGCCAACGTCCTGACTTTC. The encoded protein is CASSTVASGSLGANVLTF. The V and J genes are TRBV27 and TRBJ2-6, with 10 bases lining up with TRBD2. From germline, CDR1 is MNHEY and CDR2 SMNVEV (reference sequence). This CDR3 is built from 18 residues. After removal of 6 bases from V and 4 bases from J, the junction contained 12 bases not matched to a gene.

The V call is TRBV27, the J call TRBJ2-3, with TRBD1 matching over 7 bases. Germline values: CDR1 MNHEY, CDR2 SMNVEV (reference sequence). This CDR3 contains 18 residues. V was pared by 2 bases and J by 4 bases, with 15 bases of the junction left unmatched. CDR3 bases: TGTGCCAGCAGTTTAACCAGACTGGACAGGAATACGGCAGATACGCAGTATTTT. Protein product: CASSLTRLDRNTADTQYF.

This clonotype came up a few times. CDR3 loop: CATSDPGTQETQYF. The CDR3 DNA reads TGTGCCACCAGTGACCCCGGGACACAAGAGACCCAGTACTTC. This chain joins TRBV24-1 and TRBJ2-5; TRBD1 is a possible D gene (6 bases). Trimming stripped 4 bases from V and 2 bases from J, with 10 bases between. From germline, CDR1 is KGHDR and CDR2 SFDVKD. CDR3 length equals 14 residues.

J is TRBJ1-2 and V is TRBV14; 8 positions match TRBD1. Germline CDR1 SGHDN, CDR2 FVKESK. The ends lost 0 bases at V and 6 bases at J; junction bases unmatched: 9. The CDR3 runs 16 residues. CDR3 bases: TGTGCCAGCAGCCAAGATACCCAGGACAGGGTCGATGGCTACACCTTC. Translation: CASSQDTQDRVDGYTF. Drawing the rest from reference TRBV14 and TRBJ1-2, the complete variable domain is EAGVTQFPSHSVIEKGQTVTLRCDPISGHDNLYWYRRVMGKEIKFLLHFVKESKQDESGMPNNRFLAERTGGTYSTLKVQPAELEDSGVYFCASSQDTQDRVDGYTFGSGTRLTVV.